The next 7 T cell receptor beta chains were all read from a single sample in a study of blood T cell repertoires in COVID-19. Sequencing used immunoSEQ multiplex PCR; TCRdb keeps in-frame clones, though not all of them. The sample carries roughly 200,000 clones, 80% to 90% recorded once. The specimen sequenced was PBMCs or T cells enriched from blood (not recorded which). The receptors derive from a man aged 30 to 45 who had recovered from COVID-19.

Only one count was recorded for this clone. The genes are TRBV6-2 or TRBV6-3 and TRBJ2-3; 8 bases align to TRBD1. CDR1 MNHEY and CDR2 SVGEGT come from the germline V gene. The CDR3 runs to 16 residues. Trimming removed 2 bases from V and 6 bases from J; junction bases left unmatched: 10. In DNA form, the CDR3 reads TGTGCCAGCAGTTACGTTGACTATCGACAGGGGGATACGCAGTATTTT. It codes for CASSYVDYRQGDTQYF.

J is TRBJ1-1 and V is TRBV2, with TRBD1 matching over 7 bases. The CDR3 runs to 13 residues. The V and J ends lost 0 bases and 7 bases, in that order; junction bases with no gene match: 2. Looked up from germline, CDR1 is SNHLY and CDR2 is FYNNEI. The CDR3 DNA is TGTGCCAGCAGTGAAGCGCGACAGGGTGAAGCTTTCTTT. Translated: CASSEARQGEAFF.

The V call is TRBV5-6, the J call TRBJ2-3; 8 positions agree with TRBD2. The CDR3 spans 14 residues. CDR1 is SGHDT and CDR2 is YYEEEE in the germline V gene. J was trimmed by 3 bases and V by 3 bases; bases with no gene match: 3. CDR3 amino acids: CASSSRLATDTQYF. The CDR3, as DNA: TGTGCCAGCAGCTCCAGACTAGCGACAGATACGCAGTATTTT.

This rearrangement joins TRBV3-1 (or the pseudogene TRBV3-2) to TRBJ2-5; 8 bases match TRBD2. V was clipped by 5 bases and J by 1 base; unmatched bases: 9. Germline V lookup: CDR1 LGHDT, CDR2 YNNKEL (reference sequence). The CDR3 totals 16 residues. The CDR3 bases are TGTGCCAGCAGCTTAGGACTAGCATGGAGCCAAGAGACCCAGTACTTC. Protein sequence: CASSLGLAWSQETQYF.

V and J are TRBV19 and TRBJ2-5, with 7 bases lining up with TRBD1. Germline V gene lookup returns CDR1 LNHDA and CDR2 SQIVND (reference sequence). This CDR3 contains 13 residues. Germline trimming cut 7 bases from V and 2 bases from J; bases unmatched to any gene: 4. CDR3 sequence: CASIGRGQETQYF. CDR3 nucleotides: TGTGCCAGTATTGGCAGGGGGCAAGAGACCCAGTACTTC.

The chain has TRBV20-1 and TRBJ1-6; TRBD1 matches at 10 bases. With 3 bases clipped from V and 11 bases from J, the junction kept 7 bases outside the gene matches. In germline, CDR1 is DFQATT, CDR2 SNEGSKA (reference sequence). The CDR3 runs 14 residues. The CDR3 region has the DNA TGCAGTGCTAGTCAGGACAGGGGGTCTGCACCCCTCCACTTT. Its translation is CSASQDRGSAPLHF.

This rearrangement joins TRBV5-1 to TRBJ1-1, with a possible D match to TRBD1 (6 bases). V lost 4 bases and J lost 1, with 11 bases in between. The germline CDR1 and CDR2 sequences are SGHRS and YFSETQ. The CDR3 sequence is 14 residues long. The CDR3 DNA sequence: TGCGCCAGCAGCACAGGACAGAAGAACACTGAAGCTTTCTTT. This encodes CASSTGQKNTEAFF.